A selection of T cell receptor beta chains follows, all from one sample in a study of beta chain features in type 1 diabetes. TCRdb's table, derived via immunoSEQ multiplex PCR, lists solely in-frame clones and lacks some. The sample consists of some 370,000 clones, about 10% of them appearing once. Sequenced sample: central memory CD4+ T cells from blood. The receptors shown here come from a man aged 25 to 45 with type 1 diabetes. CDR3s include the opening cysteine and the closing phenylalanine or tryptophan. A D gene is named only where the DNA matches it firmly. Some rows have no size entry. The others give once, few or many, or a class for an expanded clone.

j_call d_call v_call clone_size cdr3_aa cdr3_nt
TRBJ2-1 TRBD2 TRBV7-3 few CASSSLAGAQNEQFF TGTGCCAGCAGCTCATTAGCGGGAGCGCAGAATGAGCAGTTCTTC
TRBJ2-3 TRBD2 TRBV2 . CASSEAFVAGGFTDTQYF TGTGCCAGCAGTGAAGCGTTCGTAGCGGGAGGGTTCACAGATACGCAGTATTTT
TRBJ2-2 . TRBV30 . CAWGEGASKYTGELFF TGTGCCTGGGGGGAGGGGGCGTCTAAGTACACCGGGGAGCTGTTTTTT
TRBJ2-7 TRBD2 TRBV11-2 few CASSFDLGRAGVQYF TGTGCCAGCAGCTTCGATCTCGGGAGGGCAGGGGTGCAGTACTTC
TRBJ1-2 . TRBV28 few CASSLVVTNYGYTF TGTGCCAGCAGTTTAGTAGTCACTAACTATGGCTACACCTTC
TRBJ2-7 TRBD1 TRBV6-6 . CASSRTQGAYEQYF TGTGCCAGCAGTCGGACCCAGGGGGCCTACGAGCAGTACTTC
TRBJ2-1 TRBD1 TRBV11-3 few CASSLRGGSRQFF TGTGCCAGCAGCTTAAGAGGGGGCAGTAGGCAGTTCTTC
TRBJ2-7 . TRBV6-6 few CASRAGTAKEEQYF TGTGCCAGCAGGGCCGGGACCGCGAAAGAGGAGCAGTACTTC
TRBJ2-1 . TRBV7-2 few CASSLLAENNEQFF TGTGCCAGCAGCTTGCTCGCGGAAAACAATGAGCAGTTCTTC
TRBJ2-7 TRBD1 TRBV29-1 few CSVVSGTGGAYEQYF TGCAGCGTTGTTTCCGGGACAGGGGGGGCGTACGAGCAGTACTTC
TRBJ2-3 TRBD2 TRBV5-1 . CASSPGLAGASTDTQYF TGCGCCAGCAGCCCGGGACTAGCGGGAGCTAGCACAGATACGCAGTATTTT
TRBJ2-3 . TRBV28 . CASSNPRTRPFRTDTQYF TGTGCCAGCAGTAATCCGAGGACCCGACCCTTCCGCACAGATACGCAGTATTTT
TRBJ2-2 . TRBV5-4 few CASSSPTITGELFF TGTGCCAGCAGCTCGCCGACCATCACCGGGGAGCTGTTTTTT
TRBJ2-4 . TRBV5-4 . CASSRGADLAKNIQYF TGTGCCAGCAGCAGGGGGGCTGACCTAGCCAAAAACATTCAGTACTTC
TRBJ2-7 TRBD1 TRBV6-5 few CASRQGLDYEQYF TGTGCCAGCCGACAGGGCTTAGATTACGAGCAGTACTTC
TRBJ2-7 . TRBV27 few CASRIRQYGEQYF TGTGCCAGCAGAATAAGACAGTACGGCGAGCAGTACTTC
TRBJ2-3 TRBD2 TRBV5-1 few CASSLGRDYSTDTQYF TGCGCCAGCAGCTTGGGTCGGGACTATTCCACAGATACGCAGTATTTT
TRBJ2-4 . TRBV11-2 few CASSLALSERAKNIQYF TGTGCCAGCAGCTTAGCGTTAAGCGAGCGGGCCAAAAACATTCAGTACTTC
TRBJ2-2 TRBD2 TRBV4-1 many CASSQALGGSTGELFF TGCGCCAGCAGCCAAGCCCTGGGGGGGTCCACCGGGGAGCTGTTTTTT
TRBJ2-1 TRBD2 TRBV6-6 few CASSVDLAGVYNEQFF TGTGCCAGCAGTGTCGATCTAGCGGGAGTATACAATGAGCAGTTCTTC
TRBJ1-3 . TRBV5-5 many CASSEGGLSGNTIYF TGTGCCAGCAGCGAGGGGGGCCTCTCTGGAAACACCATATATTTT
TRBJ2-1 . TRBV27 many CASSPPGTLMGYNEQFF TGTGCCAGCAGTCCGCCAGGGACTCTCATGGGGTACAATGAGCAGTTCTTC
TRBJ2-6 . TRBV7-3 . CASGPSGANVLTF TGTGCCAGCGGGCCCTCTGGGGCCAACGTCCTGACTTTC
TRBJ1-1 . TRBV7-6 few CASSPPGSREAFF TGTGCCAGCAGCCCTCCCGGGAGCCGAGAAGCTTTCTTT
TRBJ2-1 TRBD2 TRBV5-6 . CASSFGGASYNEQFF TGTGCCAGCAGCTTCGGGGGGGCATCGTACAATGAGCAGTTCTTC
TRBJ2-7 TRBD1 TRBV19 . CASSYRTGSGYEQYF TGTGCCAGTAGTTACCGGACAGGGAGCGGCTACGAGCAGTACTTC
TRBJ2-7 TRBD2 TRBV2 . CASRVIAGVDEQYF TGTGCCAGCAGAGTCATAGCGGGAGTCGACGAGCAGTACTTC
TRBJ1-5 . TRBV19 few CASSKIGVREPQHF TGTGCCAGTAGTAAGATTGGAGTACGGGAGCCCCAGCATTTT
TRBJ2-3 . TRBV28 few CASSFGLDADTQYF TGTGCCAGCAGTTTTGGGCTGGATGCGGATACGCAGTATTTT
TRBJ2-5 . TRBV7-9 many CASTEENEEETQYF TGTGCCAGCACCGAAGAGAACGAGGAAGAGACCCAGTACTTC
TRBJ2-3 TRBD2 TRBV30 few CAWNFGGRGADTQYF TGTGCCTGGAATTTCGGCGGGAGAGGGGCAGATACGCAGTATTTT
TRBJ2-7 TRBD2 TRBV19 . CASSSIHSGATNYEQYF TGTGCCAGTAGTTCCATCCATAGCGGGGCGACCAACTACGAGCAGTACTTC
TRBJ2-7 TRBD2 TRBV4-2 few CASSQDASGRLYEQYF TGTGCCAGCAGCCAAGATGCTAGCGGGAGGCTATACGAGCAGTACTTC
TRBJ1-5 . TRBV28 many CASPPTRDQFQRPQHF TGTGCCAGCCCACCTACGAGAGACCAATTCCAGAGGCCCCAGCATTTT
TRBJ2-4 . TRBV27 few CASSRPTENIQYF TGTGCCAGCAGCCGACCGACTGAAAACATTCAGTACTTC
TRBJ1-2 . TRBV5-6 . CASIGTYGYTF TGTGCCAGCATCGGGACCTATGGCTACACCTTC
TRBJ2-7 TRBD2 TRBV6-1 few CASSEGSGRAEQYF TGTGCCAGCAGTGAGGGTAGCGGGAGGGCCGAGCAGTACTTC
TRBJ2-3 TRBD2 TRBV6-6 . CASSYYAGGLWSEYF TGTGCCAGCAGTTACTACGCGGGAGGGCTATGGTCCGAGTATTTT
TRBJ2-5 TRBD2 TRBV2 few CASSELRPGLAGGETQYF TGTGCCAGCAGTGAACTCCGACCTGGACTAGCGGGAGGAGAGACCCAGTACTTC
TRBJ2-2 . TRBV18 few CASSQETGISTGELFF TGTGCCAGCTCCCAAGAGACGGGGATCAGCACCGGGGAGCTGTTTTTT
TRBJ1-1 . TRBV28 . CASTQGPGAFF TGTGCCAGCACCCAGGGGCCCGGGGCTTTCTTT
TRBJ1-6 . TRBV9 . CASSESSYNSPLHF TGTGCCAGCAGCGAAAGCTCCTATAATTCACCCCTCCACTTT
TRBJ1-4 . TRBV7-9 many CASSLSGGTNEKLFF TGTGCCAGCAGCTTAAGCGGGGGAACTAATGAAAAACTGTTTTTT
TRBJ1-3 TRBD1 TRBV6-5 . CATSQAGGGNTIYF TGTGCCACCTCGCAAGCAGGGGGAGGAAACACCATATATTTT
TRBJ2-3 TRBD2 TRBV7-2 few CASSWGTSADTQYF TGTGCCAGCAGCTGGGGAACTAGCGCAGATACGCAGTATTTT
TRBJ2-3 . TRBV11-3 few CASSFPGGPTDTQYF TGTGCCAGCAGTTTTCCCGGGGGACCCACAGATACGCAGTATTTT
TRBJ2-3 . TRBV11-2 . CASSWSGTDTQYF TGTGCCAGCAGCTGGAGCGGCACAGATACGCAGTATTTT
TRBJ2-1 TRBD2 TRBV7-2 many CASSLEAGGIHEQFF TGTGCCAGCAGCTTAGAAGCGGGAGGGATCCATGAGCAGTTCTTC
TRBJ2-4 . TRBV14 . CASSQAVAGIQYF TGTGCCAGCAGCCAAGCGGTGGCGGGCATTCAGTACTTC
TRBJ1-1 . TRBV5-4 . CASSLGGRTEAFF TGTGCCAGCAGCTTGGGGGGGCGGACTGAAGCTTTCTTT
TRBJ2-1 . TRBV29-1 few CSVAVGVYNEQFF TGCAGCGTTGCCGTGGGGGTTTACAATGAGCAGTTCTTC
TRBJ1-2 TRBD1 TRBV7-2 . CASSSQPTGGSGYTF TGTGCCAGCAGCTCCCAACCAACAGGGGGGTCGGGCTACACCTTC
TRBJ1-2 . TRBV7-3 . CASSILQGGGYTF TGTGCCAGCAGCATCTTACAGGGAGGGGGCTACACCTTC
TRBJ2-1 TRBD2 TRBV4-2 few CASSQRLAGEFEQFF TGTGCCAGCAGCCAGAGACTAGCGGGAGAGTTTGAGCAGTTCTTC
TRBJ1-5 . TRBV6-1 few CASGVYQPQHF TGTGCCAGCGGGGTCTATCAGCCCCAGCATTTT